This T cell receptor beta chain was profiled in a study of blood T cells in healthy people across ages (dated by TCRdb to the mid-2010s). A note on the overall study: Template switching captured roughly one uniquely barcoded TCR beta cDNA molecule per two T cells in model experiments. Four age groups were formed from the donors: young (average approximately 15 years), middle-aged (approximately 40), aged (62) and long-lived (about 80). To avoid experimental bias, donors of different ages were randomly spread across the sequencing lanes. Two additional independent replicas of 1 million unique cDNA reads from the same blood draw were analyzed for two donors (one aged 18 to 30 and one aged 80 or older). The study measured age-related changes in TCR beta repertoire diversity using deep sequencing normalized with unique cDNA molecular identifiers.

To note about this clonotype: Its antigen is currently not known. Per-nucleotide qualities are absent, and no much larger clonotype sits a single base away.

The roughly 42 donors, aged about 6 to 95 years, were systemically healthy Caucasian individuals from Russia. Each donor gave about 11 milliliters of peripheral blood, drawn into EDTA-treated Vacutainer tubes. Ficoll-Paque density-gradient centrifugation was used to isolate PBMCs, with at least 6.5 million per sample. Trizol reagent was used to extract total RNA from PBMCs, with at least 5 micrograms per sample. For every donor, an aliquot of PBMCs went through flow cytometry to measure the percentages of naive CD45RAhigh/CD27high T cells. The receptor library was made with 5' RACE. A second PCR of about 7 to 12 cycles was run with a J-beta primer mix and a sample-barcoded 5' primer. A unique molecular identifier was introduced onto each TCR beta cDNA molecule by a template-switch 5' adaptor carrying 12 random nucleotides. Each sample yielded at least 2.5 million CDR3-containing paired-end reads. First-strand cDNA was synthesized from all RNA with the Mint cDNA synthesis kit, primed by a TRBC-specific oligonucleotide. After uracil-DNA glycosylase treatment, a first 18-cycle PCR used universal primers M1SS and BC2_uni_R on all cDNA. The original methods were these. For normalization, 1 million high-quality reads were randomly selected from each sample, with every read carrying a distinct molecular identifier. Instead of being binned into consensus sequences, reads that shared molecular identifiers were thrown out. MiTCR, run with a Q25 quality threshold and the strictest error-elimination algorithm, handled CDR3 identification, clonotype clustering and error correction. Lower-bound total TCR beta diversity was estimated with a nonparametric unseen species model using Euler transformation. TCRdb reran the public reads through fastp at Q25 and MiXCR, keeping productive beta chains. Rows with a matching CDR3 protein are joined into one entry that keeps the most common DNA and genes. TCRdb assigned the V and J calls; the authors' analysis was not used. The sample yields over 1,500,000 distinct CDR3 sequences; more than 35% were counted once. The biggest ten clones account for roughly 24% of the sample.

The full study reports these points: Because donor CMV infection status was unknown, age-related changes in expanded clonotypes were potentially confounded. Since profiling was done on bulk unsorted PBMCs, naive and antigen-experienced compartments could not be conclusively compared. The percentage of naive T cells measured by flow cytometry correlated strongly with observed TCR beta diversity. Observed TCR beta diversity per million T cells fell roughly linearly with age, and a significant reduction was already apparent by age around 40. Compared with the aged group, the long-lived group had more naive CD4+ T cells, fewer expanded clones and increased TCR diversity, suggesting age selection. Total diversity estimates from one million sequenced T cells were considered lower bounds and underestimates.

This sequence originates from a human donor in good health. Sequencing used blood.

CDR3 protein: CASSPPGPGEQFF. The sequenced DNA is TGTGCCAGCAGCCCCCCCGGTCCGGGCGAGCAGTTCTTC. The sequence joins TRBV5-4 to TRBJ2-1; the D gene remains uncertain. Based on the germline V gene (reference sequence), the CDR1 and CDR2 sequences are SGHNT and YYREEE. V is shortened by 4 bases, J by 10 bases, and the region joining them spans 15 bases. The CDR3 measures 13 amino acids from cysteine to phenylalanine. The kept DNA is CDR3 alone, 39 bases in frame from the first base.